The T cell receptor beta chain under discussion was sequenced for a study of CD8+CD57+ T cells in acquired aplastic anemia. Study at large: When averaged, DNA from sorted CD4+ and CD8+ cells came to approximately 3.2 ug.

Study-level findings and limits: Approximately 30 was the count of CD8+ CDR3 sequences that patients shared with controls.

In the case of this clonotype: Its antigen is unknown.

According to the study, genomic DNA was the template for TCR beta VDJ and CDR3 profiling. TCRdb processed the reads anew with MiXCR; each CDR3 protein has one entry. The profile shows around 180,000 distinct CDR3 sequences, roughly half of them singletons. By flow cytometry, patients selected for sequencing had shown an expansion of CD8+CD57+ cells. Material for sequencing was sorted CD4+, CD8+, or CD8+CD57+ T cells (not recorded which) from PBMCs. The sequence derives from a human donor with aplastic anemia.

The CDR3 is CASSQGTASGNTIYF. The DNA for the CDR3 is TGTGCCAGCAGCCAGGGGACGGCCTCTGGAAACACCATATATTTT. The chain links TRBV7-2 to TRBJ1-3; D might be TRBD1 (6 bases). The CDR3 sequence is 15 residues long. V lost 5 bases to trimming and J lost 0 bases, with 11 bases between them. Germline V lookup: CDR1 SGHTA, CDR2 FQGNSA. Supplemented by reference TRBV7-2 and TRBJ1-3, the full variable domain reads GAGVSQSPSNKVTEKGKDVELRCDPISGHTALYWYRQSLGQGLEFLIYFQGNSAPDKSGLPSDRFSAERTGGSVSTLTIQRTQQEDSAVYLCASSQGTASGNTIYFGEGSWLTVV.